The clone carrying this T cell receptor beta chain was detected only a few times. Under the authors' procedure: Amplified reference gene primers provided the basis for estimating nucleated cell counts. Produced via immunoSEQ multiplex PCR; TCRdb's table is partial and in-frame only. D and trimming were read from the DNA, whereas the V and J calls and clone size are those reported in that table. The sample contains approximately 220,000 clones, 85% of which appear only once. Assignment of participants to cohorts was predicated upon participant-reported clinical history. The data originate from a study of blood T cell repertoires in COVID-19. Germline values: CDR1 MDHEN, CDR2 SYDVKM. The trim removed 7 bases at V and 6 bases at J, leaving 2 bases unmatched. This CDR3 is 11 amino acids long.

This chain links TRBV28 with TRBJ1-2; TRBD1 agrees at 7 bases. The specimen sequenced was PBMCs or T cells enriched from blood (not recorded which). This receptor was taken from a man in his forties who had recovered from COVID-19. The CDR3 DNA sequence: TGTGCCAGCACCGGACAGGATGGCTACACCTTC. This translates into CASTGQDGYTF.